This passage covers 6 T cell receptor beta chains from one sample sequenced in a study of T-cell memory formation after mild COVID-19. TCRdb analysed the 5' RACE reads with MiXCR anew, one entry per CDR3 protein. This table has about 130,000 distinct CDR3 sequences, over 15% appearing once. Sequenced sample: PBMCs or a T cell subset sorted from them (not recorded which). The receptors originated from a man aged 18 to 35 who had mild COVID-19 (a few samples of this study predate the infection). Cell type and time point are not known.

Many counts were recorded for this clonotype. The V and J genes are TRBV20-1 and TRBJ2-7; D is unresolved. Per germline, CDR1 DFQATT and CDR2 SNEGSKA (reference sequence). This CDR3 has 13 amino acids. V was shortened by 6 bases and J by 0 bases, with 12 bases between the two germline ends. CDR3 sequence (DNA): TGCAGTGCCCCGTCCCTTGGCTCCTACGAGCAGTACTTC. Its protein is CSAPSLGSYEQYF.

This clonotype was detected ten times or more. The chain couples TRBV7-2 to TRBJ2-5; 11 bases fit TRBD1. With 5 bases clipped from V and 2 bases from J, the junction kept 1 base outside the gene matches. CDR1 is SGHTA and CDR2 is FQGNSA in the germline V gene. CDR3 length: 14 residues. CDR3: CASSRDRGQETQYF. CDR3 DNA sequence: TGTGCCAGCAGCCGGGACAGGGGGCAAGAGACCCAGTACTTC. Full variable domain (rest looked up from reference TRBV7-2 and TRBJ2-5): GAGVSQSPSNKVTEKGKDVELRCDPISGHTALYWYRQSLGQGLEFLIYFQGNSAPDKSGLPSDRFSAERTGGSVSTLTIQRTQQEDSAVYLCASSRDRGQETQYFGPGTRLLVL.

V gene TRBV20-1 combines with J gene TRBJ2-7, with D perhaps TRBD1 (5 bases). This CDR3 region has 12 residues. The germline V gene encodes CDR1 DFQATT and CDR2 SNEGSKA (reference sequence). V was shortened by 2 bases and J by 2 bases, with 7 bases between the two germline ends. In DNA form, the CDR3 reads TGCAGTGCTAGAAAGGGGCCCTACGAGCAGTACTTC. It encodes CSARKGPYEQYF.

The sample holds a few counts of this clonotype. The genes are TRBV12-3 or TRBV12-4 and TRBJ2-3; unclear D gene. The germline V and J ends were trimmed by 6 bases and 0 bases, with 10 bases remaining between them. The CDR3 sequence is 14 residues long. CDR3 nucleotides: TGTGCCAGCAGCCCCTGGCTTAGCACAGATACGCAGTATTTT. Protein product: CASSPWLSTDTQYF.

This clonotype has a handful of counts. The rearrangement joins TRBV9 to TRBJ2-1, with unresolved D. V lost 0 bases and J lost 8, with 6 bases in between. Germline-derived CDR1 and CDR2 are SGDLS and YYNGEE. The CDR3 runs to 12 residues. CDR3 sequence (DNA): TGTGCCAGCAGCGTAGATAAGTATGAGCAGTTCTTC. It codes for CASSVDKYEQFF.

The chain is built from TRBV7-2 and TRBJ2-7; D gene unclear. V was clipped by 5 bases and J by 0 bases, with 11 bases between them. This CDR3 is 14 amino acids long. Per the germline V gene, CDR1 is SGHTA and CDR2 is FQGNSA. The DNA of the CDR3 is TGTGCCAGCAGCCGGACGAGTAACTCCTACGAGCAGTACGTC. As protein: CASSRTSNSYEQYV.